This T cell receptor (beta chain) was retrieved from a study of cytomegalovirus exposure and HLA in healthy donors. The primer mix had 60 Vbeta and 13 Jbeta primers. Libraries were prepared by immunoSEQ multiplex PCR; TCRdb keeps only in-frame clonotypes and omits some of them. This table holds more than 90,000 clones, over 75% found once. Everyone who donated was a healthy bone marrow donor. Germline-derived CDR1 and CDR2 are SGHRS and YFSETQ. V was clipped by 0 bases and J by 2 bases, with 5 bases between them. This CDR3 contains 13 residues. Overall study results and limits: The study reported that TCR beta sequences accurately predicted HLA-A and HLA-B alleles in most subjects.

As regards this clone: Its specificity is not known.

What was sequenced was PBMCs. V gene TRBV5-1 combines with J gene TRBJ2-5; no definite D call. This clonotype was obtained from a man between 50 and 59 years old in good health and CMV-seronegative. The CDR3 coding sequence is TGCGCCAGCAGCTTGGCTAGACAAGAGACCCAGTACTTC. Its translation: CASSLARQETQYF.